The present entry profiles one T cell receptor beta chain with its context. These data come from a study of blood T cells in healthy people across ages. The CDR3 consists of 14 residues. CDR1 is MGHRA and CDR2 is YSYEKL in the germline V gene. With a J-beta primer mix and a sample-barcoded 5' primer, a second PCR ran roughly 7 to 11 cycles. Using its own MiXCR run on the 5' RACE reads, TCRdb lists one record per CDR3 protein. The sample carries 720,000 or so distinct CDR3 sequences, around 38% recorded once. Sequencing input: blood. The receptor's source is a man older than 75 in good health. This chain connects TRBV4-1 to TRBJ2-7; D may be TRBD2 (5 bases). The J call may not be correct, given that the DNA end is closer to TRBJ2-5. CDR3 loop: CASSQDGGRETQYF. The CDR3 region has the DNA TGCGCCAGCAGCCAAGATGGCGGGCGGGAGACCCAGTACTTC.